This TCR beta chain is drawn from a study of monozygotic twins with inflammatory bowel disease (dated by TCRdb to about 2019). About the study as a whole: The full study comprised around 28 monozygotic twin pairs: nine German pairs (four IBD-concordant, five IBD-discordant) and 19 IBD-discordant Danish pairs. Within discordant pairs, disease-associated traits were sought mainly by comparing IBD patients with their genetically identical healthy co-twins. Each individual had, on average, about 151 000 unique TCRalpha sequences and 181 000 unique TCRbeta sequences available for analysis. Overall study results and their limits: The results gave no support for a single strong signal or clonotype linked to IBD. Because patients were on differing immunosuppressive treatments, the repertoires may have picked up extra background noise and inter-individual variability. Different T cell subtypes could not be distinguished in the analysis. Measured by the inverse Simpson index, TCRbeta repertoire diversity was lower in IBD patients than in their healthy co-twins. Repertoire similarity did not differ between concordant and discordant twins, which could be due to limited statistical power. Compared with healthy twins, IBD patients shared fewer clonotypes with other individuals, and the difference was most pronounced in patients with signs of disease activity.

An approximately 2.6 ml peripheral blood sample was drawn into PAXgene tubes per donor and stored at -80°C. Total RNA was isolated from whole blood with the PAXgene blood miRNA kit on an automated QIAcube, without T cell sorting. Deep TCRalpha and TCRbeta repertoire profiling with unique molecular barcoding was performed on peripheral blood of monozygotic twin pairs concordant or discordant for inflammatory bowel disease. Smoking habits were recorded for all twin pairs, and individuals were classified as current, former or never smokers. Library creation used 5' RACE. For each TCR library, about 4,000 ng of total RNA was used. For each sample, cDNA synthesis with SMARTScribe reverse transcriptase was split into eight separate reactions. Unique molecular identifiers containing a 6-nucleotide sample barcode were introduced through template switching during cDNA synthesis. TCRalpha and TCRbeta cDNA was amplified in two nested PCRs of about 17 and 10 cycles, and bead purification was carried out after each PCR. Before amplification, the cDNA was both treated with uracil DNA-glycosylase and purified with the QIAquick PCR purification kit. The second PCR added Illumina TruSeq-compatible adapters along with sample-specific barcodes. TapeStation and Qubit were used to check library quality and concentration, and roughly 4.8 ng of each library went into the pool. The pooled libraries were sequenced with 2 x 100 bp reads and custom sequencing primers on an Illumina HiSeq2500 single-index Rapid Run. As for how the authors treated the data: PCR and sequencing errors were corrected by UMI-based consensus assembly using MiGEC version 1.2.6. MiXCR version 2.1.1 handled V(D)J alignment, clonotype assembly and CDR3 extraction. To normalise gene usage, clonotype sharing and MAIT/NKT TCR abundance, the analysis used the top 1000, 10 000 and 20 000 clonotypes per sample. After downsampling to 27 000 UMIs, diversity was calculated as the inverse Simpson index using the vegan R package. Paired Mann-Whitney U tests were applied to discordant twin pairs, with Benjamini-Hochberg correction for multiple testing. The reads went through TCRdb reprocessing, and each CDR3 protein sequence gets one entry with no DNA. TCRdb's processing, not the authors' own work, is the source of the V and J calls. This sample's table contains around 220,000 distinct CDR3 sequences. Under 8.5% of the sample is held by the ten biggest clonotypes.

CDR1 and CDR2 (MNHEY, SMNVEV) derive from the germline V gene (reference sequence). The cysteine opens and the phenylalanine closes a CDR3 of 16 amino acids. Only the protein is on record. A remark on this clonotype: Its antigen remains unidentified.

The sequence was collected from a human donor with ulcerative colitis or Crohn's disease, or a healthy co-twin of an affected twin (not recorded which). Sequenced sample: blood. The sequence joins TRBV27 to TRBJ1-5. The CDR3 protein is CASRAGGGFSNQPQHF.